This entry features one TCR beta chain sequence. What it binds is unknown. From the reads, TCRdb called clonotypes with MiXCR, one entry per CDR3 protein. The sample has about 830,000 distinct CDR3 sequences, roughly 33% seen once. Germline CDR1 is LNHDA and CDR2 is SQIVND (reference sequence). The CDR3 totals 11 residues. Trimming removed 9 bases at V and 7 bases at J, with 12 bases between. The data are from a study of T cell repertoires in cytomegalovirus infection. On the study more broadly: Recently identified HLA-C-restricted CMV epitopes were used, and well-studied HLA-B-restricted CMV epitopes were used as well.

This specimen was cultured CD8+ T cells from PBMCs, taken from culture after CMV antigen stimulation. This receptor was identified in a human donor in good health (CMV status not recorded). Some clones in this sample may be carry-over from other donors' samples. This sequence joins TRBV19 and TRBJ1-2; D might be TRBD1 (6 bases). The CDR3: CASRQALGYTF. CDR3 coding DNA: TGTGCCAGCCGACAGGCCCTTGGCTACACCTTC.